Below, 14 T cell receptor beta chains from the same sample are listed, as sequenced in a study of CD8+CD57+ T cells in acquired aplastic anemia. The TCR beta profiling, which covered VDJ combination and CDR3 sequence, was carried out using genomic DNA as the template. TCRdb recomputed calls from the reads with MiXCR, one row per CDR3 protein. The sample lists 300,000 or so distinct CDR3 sequences; approximately 57% were seen once. By flow cytometry, patients selected for sequencing had shown an expansion of CD8+CD57+ cells. Source material: sorted CD4+, CD8+, or CD8+CD57+ T cells (not recorded which) from PBMCs. The receptors derive from a human donor with aplastic anemia.

As concerns this clonotype: A much larger clone sits a single nucleotide away, making a read error possible. CDR3: CASSLLRNTGELLF. The CDR3 DNA sequence: TGTGCCAGCAGCTTACTACGGAACACCGGGGAGCTGCTTTTT. J is TRBJ2-2 and V is TRBV7-3; a possible D gene is TRBD2 (5 bases). CDR1 and CDR2 (germline): SGHTA, FQGTGA. This CDR3 is 14 amino acids long.

Worth noting for this clonotype: A read error may account for a junction end that differs from germline. The V and J genes are TRBV2 and TRBJ2-1; perhaps TRBD2 as D (6 bases). This CDR3 contains 17 residues. The germline V gene encodes CDR1 SNHLY and CDR2 FYNNEI. CDR3 sequence (DNA): TGTGCCACCAGTGATCAGGCGGGGACTCCAAAGGGAAATGAGCAGTTCTTC. This codes for CATSDQAGTPKGNEQFF.

This clonotype came up once. This chain uses TRBV20-1 with TRBJ1-2, with D possibly TRBD1 on 5 matching bases. CDR3 size: 14 residues. V was clipped by 1 base and J by 3 bases, with 12 bases between them. Germline CDR1 and CDR2: DFQATT and SNEGSKA (reference sequence). CDR3 nucleotide sequence: TGCAGTGCTAGAGGGGACTTAGGGGACTATGGCTACACCTTC. Encoded protein: CSARGDLGDYGYTF.

This clonotype was found once. The rearrangement uses TRBV11-2 and TRBJ1-6; TRBD1 matches at 9 bases. This CDR3 comprises 16 residues. Looked up from germline, CDR1 is SGHAT and CDR2 is FQNNGV. Germline trimming cut 5 bases from V and 9 bases from J; bases unmatched to any gene: 11. The CDR3 sequence: CASSPRWGQGGSPLHF. CDR3 coding DNA: TGTGCCAGCAGCCCAAGATGGGGACAGGGTGGTTCACCCCTCCACTTT.

On this clonotype: In this CDR3 the conserved last residue, phenylalanine or tryptophan, is missing, so a read error is likely. This chain joins TRBV3-1 and TRBJ1-4; 8 bases match TRBD1. This CDR3 has 15 amino acids. CDR1 is LGHDT and CDR2 is YNNKEL in the germline V gene (reference sequence). The junction had 7 bases not matched to a gene; V was cut back by 5 bases and J by 5 bases. As DNA, the CDR3 is TGTGCCAGCAGCTACTCGACAGGGGAAAATGAAAAACTGTTTTCT. Translation: CASSYSTGENEKLFS.

J is TRBJ2-7 and V is TRBV29-1; 8 positions agree with TRBD2. This CDR3 contains 13 residues. Germline V gene sequence: CDR1 SQVTM, CDR2 ANQGSEA. The ends lost 4 bases at V and 3 bases at J; junction bases unmatched: 5. The DNA for the CDR3 is TGCAGCGTTGGGGATGCGGGGGGCTACGAGCAGTACTTC. Translating gives CSVGDAGGYEQYF.

DNA for the CDR3: TGTGCCAGTAGTATTGTCCGCACCGGGGAGCTGTTTTTT. Its protein is CASSIVRTGELFF. The V gene is TRBV19, the J gene TRBJ2-2; no definite D call. This CDR3 comprises 13 residues. Per the germline V gene, CDR1 is LNHDA and CDR2 is SQIVND (reference sequence). V was shortened by 3 bases and J by 4 bases, with 6 bases between the two germline ends.

This clonotype was picked up a small number of times. The V call is TRBV7-9, the J call TRBJ2-7; tentative D call: TRBD1 (7 bases). V was cut by 8 bases and J by 3 bases, with 20 bases left in between. This CDR3 region has 15 residues. The germline V gene encodes CDR1 SEHNR and CDR2 FQNEAQ (reference sequence). CDR3 sequence: CASVAPRGDRYEQYF. For the CDR3, the DNA is TGTGCCAGCGTTGCCCCCAGGGGGGATCGCTACGAGCAGTACTTC.

There are a few counts of this clonotype. The rearrangement links TRBV20-1 to TRBJ2-6, with 7 positions matching TRBD2. The CDR3 contains 15 residues. Looked up from germline, CDR1 is DFQATT and CDR2 is SNEGSKA (reference sequence). J lost 2 bases, V lost 5 bases, and 6 bases had no gene match. Here the CDR3 reads CSAYGRRAGANVLTF. The CDR3 DNA follows: TGCAGTGCTTACGGGAGGAGGGCTGGGGCCAACGTCCTGACTTTC.

The gene calls are TRBV7-8 and TRBJ2-3; perhaps TRBD2 as D (6 bases). The CDR3 totals 14 residues. Per germline, CDR1 SGHVS and CDR2 FQNEAQ. The germline V and J ends were trimmed by 7 bases and 5 bases, with 16 bases remaining between them. This CDR3 is CASTTGVVRDTQYF. The CDR3 DNA reads TGTGCCAGCACCACGGGGGTAGTGAGAGATACGCAGTATTTT.

Ten or more counts support this clonotype. V and J are TRBV2 and TRBJ2-1; D remains ambiguous. The CDR3 spans 12 residues. Germline CDR1 reads SNHLY; CDR2 reads FYNNEI. V gave up 3 bases and J gave up 9 bases, with 9 bases separating them. The CDR3 spells CASSDLQPEQFF. The DNA for the CDR3 is TGTGCCAGCAGTGATCTACAGCCTGAGCAGTTCTTC.

This clonotype occurred many times. V is TRBV9 and J is TRBJ1-6; possibly TRBD1 for D (5 bases). Germline CDR1 is SGDLS and CDR2 is YYNGEE. The CDR3 spans 16 residues. V was cut by 4 bases and J by 7 bases, with 18 bases left in between. DNA for the CDR3: TGTGCCAGCAGCCCACTCATGGGGGTAGGGAATTCACCCCTCCACTTT. It yields the protein CASSPLMGVGNSPLHF. Full variable domain (missing parts from reference TRBV9 and TRBJ1-6): DSGVTQTPKHLITATGQRVTLRCSPRSGDLSVYWYQQSLDQGLQFLIQYYNGEERAKGNILERFSAQQFPDLHSELNLSSLELGDSALYFCASSPLMGVGNSPLHFGNGTRLTVT.

The rearrangement joins TRBV2 to TRBJ1-6, with 7 bases identical to TRBD1. CDR1 is SNHLY and CDR2 is FYNNEI in the germline V gene. The CDR3 consists of 13 residues. The V segment lost 4 bases and the J segment 9 bases; nucleotides outside the gene matches: 3. The CDR3 sequence: CASSAQGGSPLHF. The CDR3 nucleotides are TGTGCCAGCAGTGCCCAGGGGGGTTCACCCCTCCACTTT.

The V gene is TRBV10-3, the J gene TRBJ2-2; TRBD2 matches at 10 bases. The germline gives CDR1 ENHRY, CDR2 SYGVKD. V shed 5 bases, J shed 1 base, and the junction held 1 base outside the gene matches. This CDR3 has 15 residues. CDR3 DNA: TGTGCCATCAGTAGGACTAGCGGGAACACCGGGGAGCTGTTTTTT. Its translation is CAISRTSGNTGELFF.